The 30 T cell receptor beta chains below come from one sample, sequenced in a study of blood T cell repertoires in COVID-19. Here immunoSEQ multiplex PCR was the method, and the copy in TCRdb shows in-frame clones only, minus some. The sample contains 150,000 to 200,000 clones, approximately 80% of which appear only once. Sequencing used PBMCs or T cells enriched from blood (not recorded which). The source is a woman in her fifties or sixties who had recovered from COVID-19.

CDR3 sequence (DNA): TGTGCCAGCAGACCCCCCGGGACAGGGCGTGATGAGCAGTTCTTC. Its protein is CASRPPGTGRDEQFF. V is TRBV7-8 and J is TRBJ2-1; 9 bases match TRBD1. CDR3 length: 15 amino acids. The V gene's germline CDR1 is SGHVS and CDR2 FQNEAQ. V shed 6 bases, J shed 8 bases, and the junction held 11 bases outside the gene matches.

The chain carries TRBV6-5 and TRBJ1-6; D might be TRBD1 (6 bases). The CDR3 totals 14 residues. In germline, CDR1 is MNHEY, CDR2 SVGAGI. V shed 6 bases and J shed 9 bases, with 15 bases lying between them. The CDR3 is CASRTQGTFSPLHF. The CDR3 DNA sequence: TGTGCCAGCAGGACCCAGGGGACATTTTCACCCCTCCACTTT.

The genes are TRBV5-6 and TRBJ1-2, with D perhaps TRBD1 (6 bases). Germline V gene data show CDR1 as SGHDT and CDR2 as YYEEEE. CDR3 length: 15 amino acids. V was pared by 2 bases and J by 1 base, with 12 bases between. In nucleotides, the CDR3 is TGTGCCAGCAGCTTTCGGGACACCCATAACTATGGCTACACCTTC. The encoded protein is CASSFRDTHNYGYTF.

This sequence joins TRBV5-1 and TRBJ2-1; perhaps TRBD1 as D (5 bases). The CDR3 is 15 residues long. In germline, CDR1 is SGHRS, CDR2 YFSETQ. The ends were cut back, 0 bases at V and 6 bases at J, with 13 bases in the middle. Here the CDR3 DNA reads TGCGCCAGCAGCTTGGCCCCGGACATAGGCAATGAGCAGTTCTTC. The encoded protein is CASSLAPDIGNEQFF.

The chain is built from TRBV3-1 (or the pseudogene TRBV3-2) and TRBJ1-4; no reliable D call. The CDR3 is made up of 16 amino acids. Germline loops: CDR1 LGHDT, CDR2 YNNKEL (reference sequence). V shed 1 base and J shed 0 bases, with 9 bases lying between them. As DNA, the CDR3 is TGTGCCAGCAGCCAAGGATACGGGACAACTAATGAAAAACTGTTTTTT. The encoded protein is CASSQGYGTTNEKLFF.

The chain has TRBV29-1 and TRBJ2-2; D uncertain. Germline assignment: CDR1 SQVTM and CDR2 ANQGSEA. The CDR3 consists of 13 residues. V shed 6 bases and J shed 2 bases, with 10 bases lying between them. The CDR3 nucleotides read TGCAGCGTACTCTACAGTAACACCGGGGAGCTGTTTTTT. Its translation is CSVLYSNTGELFF.

The chain couples TRBV6-5 to TRBJ1-5; TRBD1 matches 8 bases. The CDR3 contains 15 residues. J lost 0 bases, V lost 5 bases, and 3 bases had no gene match. Germline V gives CDR1 MNHEY, CDR2 SVGAGI. Written as DNA, the CDR3 is TGTGCCAGCAGTCTGACAGGGGTTAGCAATCAGCCCCAGCATTTT. Translated, it gives CASSLTGVSNQPQHF.

This clone was detected a few times. The rearrangement links TRBV5-5 to TRBJ1-6, with D tentatively TRBD1 (5 bases). The CDR3 is 13 residues long. Deletions cut 5 bases from V and 10 bases from J, with 13 bases between. Germline assignment: CDR1 SGHKS and CDR2 YYEKEE (reference sequence). CDR3 nucleotide sequence: TGTGCCAGCAGTCCGGGACTCAGGTCACCCCTCCACTTT. It is translated as CASSPGLRSPLHF.

CDR3 residues: CASSIDGGNEQYF. As DNA, the CDR3 is TGTGCCAGTAGTATAGATGGGGGCAACGAGCAGTACTTC. The J gene is TRBJ2-7, the V gene TRBV19; maybe TRBD1 (6 bases). The CDR3 length is 13 residues. The germline gives CDR1 LNHDA, CDR2 SQIVND (reference sequence). The V and J ends lost 0 bases and 5 bases respectively, with 8 bases between them.

The V gene is TRBV11-2, the J gene TRBJ2-3; no clear D gene. Germline CDR1 is SGHAT and CDR2 is FQNNGV. Between the trimmed V and J ends, which lost 4 bases and 2 bases, there was a span of 10 bases. This CDR3 is 14 amino acids long. CDR3 bases: TGTGCCAGCAGCTCCGGAGTGGTCACAGATACGCAGTATTTT. Encoded protein: CASSSGVVTDTQYF.

The chain joins TRBV15 to TRBJ1-5; maybe TRBD1 (5 bases). This CDR3 has 14 residues. Germline V gene lookup returns CDR1 LNHNV and CDR2 YYDKDF (reference sequence). Trimming took off 0 bases at V and 7 bases at J, with 10 bases between the two ends. In DNA form, the CDR3 reads TGTGCCACCAGCAGAGATCGGGGGGGGCAGCCCCAGCATTTT. Protein sequence: CATSRDRGGQPQHF.

This clone was seen only a few times. The V and J genes are TRBV4-1 and TRBJ2-2; D may be TRBD2 (5 bases). V was cut by 0 bases and J by 4 bases, with 9 bases left in between. The CDR3 consists of 15 residues. CDR1 and CDR2 (germline): MGHRA, YSYEKL. The CDR3 here is CASSQDPGSTGELFF. DNA for the CDR3: TGCGCCAGCAGCCAAGATCCGGGATCCACCGGGGAGCTGTTTTTT.

The chain has TRBV5-1 and TRBJ2-1; a possible D gene is TRBD2 (7 bases). The CDR3 has 15 residues. Trimming took off 2 bases at V and 6 bases at J, with 15 bases between the two ends. The germline V gene encodes CDR1 SGHRS and CDR2 YFSETQ. The CDR3 nucleotides read TGCGCCAGCAGCTTCAACGGGGGGCCCCTCAATGAGCAGTTCTTC. This codes for CASSFNGGPLNEQFF.

The chain is built from TRBV2 and TRBJ2-5, with TRBD1 identical over 10 bases. CDR1 SNHLY and CDR2 FYNNEI come from the germline V gene. The CDR3 covers 16 residues. J was trimmed by 1 base and V by 5 bases; bases with no gene match: 7. The CDR3 DNA follows: TGTGCCAGCAGTTACTACGGGACAGGGGCCCAAGAGACCCAGTACTTC. It codes for CASSYYGTGAQETQYF.

The CDR3 nucleotides are TGCGCCAGCAGTGATCGGACTCTCGTCGGTCAGCCCCAGCATTTT. As protein: CASSDRTLVGQPQHF. The genes are TRBV10-2 and TRBJ1-5; no reliable D call. CDR1 and CDR2 from the germline V gene are WSHSY and SAAADI. The CDR3 contains 15 residues. Trimming pared 3 bases from V and 6 bases from J, leaving 15 bases between.

The chain combines TRBV27 with TRBJ1-5; D is possibly TRBD1 (6 bases). The CDR3 has 15 residues. V dropped 0 bases and J dropped 8 bases, with 14 bases sitting between them. The germline V gene encodes CDR1 MNHEY and CDR2 SMNVEV (reference sequence). The CDR3 coding sequence is TGTGCCAGCAGTTTATCCTCCGGGGGGGCGAAGCCCCAGCATTTT. Its protein product is CASSLSSGGAKPQHF.

The chain recombines TRBV7-8 with TRBJ1-2; unclear D gene. Germline lookup yields CDR1 SGHVS and CDR2 FQNEAQ. This CDR3 contains 12 residues. V was pared by 5 bases and J by 3 bases, with 7 bases between. In DNA, the CDR3 is TGTGCCAGCAGCCCCGCGGACTATGGCTACACCTTC. This codes for CASSPADYGYTF. Combining the CDR3 with reference TRBV7-8 and TRBJ1-2 gives the whole variable domain GAGVSQSPRYKVAKRGQDVALRCDPISGHVSLFWYQQALGQGPEFLTYFQNEAQLDKSGLPSDRFFAERPEGSVSTLKIQRTQQEDSAVYLCASSPADYGYTFGSGTRLTVV.

This clone appeared a few times. This chain connects TRBV9 to TRBJ2-1; 7 bases are a match to TRBD1. The germline V gene encodes CDR1 SGDLS and CDR2 YYNGEE. Trimming took 4 bases from V and 6 from J; bases not matched to a gene: 7. The CDR3 runs 14 residues. The CDR3 DNA follows: TGTGCCAGCAGCTTACGACAGGGAGTCAATGAGCAGTTCTTC. It encodes CASSLRQGVNEQFF.

The chain is built from TRBV6-4 and TRBJ1-1; D uncertain. The CDR3 contains 13 residues. Germline-derived CDR1 and CDR2 are MRHNA and SNTAGT. V gave up 4 bases and J gave up 1 base, with 7 bases separating them. Here the CDR3 reads CASSAQENTEAFF. CDR3 in DNA: TGTGCCAGCAGTGCTCAGGAGAACACTGAAGCTTTCTTT.

This sequence joins TRBV7-8 and TRBJ1-5; tentatively, D is TRBD1 (6 bases). With 5 bases removed from V and 12 bases from J, the gap between germline ends came to 17 bases. CDR1 is SGHVS and CDR2 is FQNEAQ in the germline V gene. This CDR3 contains 13 residues. The CDR3 sequence is CASSRLQGQFQHF. DNA for the CDR3: TGTGCCAGCAGCCGACTCCAGGGGCAGTTCCAGCATTTT.

The rearrangement uses TRBV18 and TRBJ2-1; D unresolved. The CDR3 has 15 residues. V lost 3 bases, J lost 8 bases, and 17 bases lay in between. CDR1 and CDR2 from the germline V gene are KGHSH and LQKENI. CDR3 in DNA: TGTGCCAGCTCACCTACCCCCGGCAGGCTCGATGAGCAGTTCTTC. It yields the protein CASSPTPGRLDEQFF.

This sequence joins TRBV28 and TRBJ1-1; TRBD1 aligns across 9 bases. This CDR3 contains 16 residues. The V segment lost 4 bases and the J segment 5 bases; nucleotides outside the gene matches: 11. Germline lookup yields CDR1 MDHEN and CDR2 SYDVKM. CDR3 region: CASSWDRERGRTEAFF. CDR3 coding DNA: TGTGCCAGCAGTTGGGACAGGGAAAGGGGTCGGACTGAAGCTTTCTTT.

This clone showed up just once. The chain uses TRBV30 and TRBJ2-2, with D hard to call. The CDR3 extends over 14 amino acids. The ends were cut back, 3 bases at V and 1 base at J, with 9 bases in the middle. Germline CDR1 and CDR2: GTSNPN and SVGIG (reference sequence). The CDR3 DNA reads as TGTGCCTGGAGAGAGACAATGAACACCGGGGAGCTGTTTTTT. The encoded protein is CAWRETMNTGELFF.

The rearrangement joins TRBV6-5 to TRBJ1-5, with D perhaps TRBD1 (6 bases). Germline lookup yields CDR1 MNHEY and CDR2 SVGAGI. V was clipped by 8 bases and J by 4 bases, with 18 bases between them. The CDR3 is 15 residues long. The CDR3 protein is CASLPPGHANQPQHF. The CDR3 region has the DNA TGTGCCAGCCTCCCCCCGGGACACGCAAATCAGCCCCAGCATTTT.

V and J are TRBV10-3 and TRBJ1-6, with 8 bases that match TRBD1. CDR1 is ENHRY and CDR2 is SYGVKD in the germline V gene. The CDR3 is made up of 16 amino acids. V shed 6 bases, J shed 7 bases, and the junction held 11 bases outside the gene matches. In nucleotides, the CDR3 is TGTGCCATCAGCGGAGGACAGGGAGGTTCGAATTCACCCCTCCACTTT. Translated: CAISGGQGGSNSPLHF.

The chain links TRBV5-1 to TRBJ2-3; TRBD2 matches at 7 bases. Losses at the gene ends were 7 bases for V and 1 base for J; bases not matched to a gene: 12. There are 16 residues in the CDR3. Germline CDR1 is SGHRS and CDR2 is YFSETQ. The CDR3 DNA reads TGCGCCAGCGCTGGGGTTTGGGCGGGGGGCACAGATACGCAGTATTTT. As protein: CASAGVWAGGTDTQYF.

The V gene is TRBV28, the J gene TRBJ2-5; TRBD2 agrees at 13 bases. The CDR3 has 16 amino acids. Per the germline V gene, CDR1 is MDHEN and CDR2 is SYDVKM. V trimming: 3 bases; J trimming: 2 bases; junction bases outside the gene matches: 3. The CDR3 nucleotides read TGTGCCAGCAGTTTTAGGACTAGCGGGAGACAAGAGACCCAGTACTTC. Its translation: CASSFRTSGRQETQYF.

This rearrangement joins TRBV7-2 to TRBJ1-4; unclear D gene. The germline V and J ends were trimmed by 5 bases and 7 bases, with 20 bases remaining between them. The germline CDR1 and CDR2 sequences are SGHTA and FQGNSA. The CDR3 has 16 amino acids. The CDR3: CASSRSHRELGEKLFF. The CDR3 DNA reads TGTGCCAGCAGCCGTTCACACCGGGAGCTCGGTGAAAAACTGTTTTTT.

The rearrangement joins TRBV5-1 to TRBJ2-3, with a weak D call TRBD1 (6 bases). The CDR3 sequence is 15 residues long. From germline, CDR1 is SGHRS and CDR2 YFSETQ. V dropped 1 base and J dropped 0 bases, with 9 bases sitting between them. DNA for the CDR3: TGCGCCAGCAGCTTGAGGGGGTACAGCACAGATACGCAGTATTTT. Translated: CASSLRGYSTDTQYF.

This sequence joins TRBV6-5 and TRBJ2-7; D may be TRBD1 (6 bases). This CDR3 contains 14 residues. Germline CDR1 MNHEY, CDR2 SVGAGI. The V end lost 1 base, the J end lost 6 bases, and 13 bases lay between the germline ends. The CDR3 reads CASSYLQGISEQYF. DNA of the CDR3: TGTGCCAGCAGTTACTTGCAGGGGATCTCCGAGCAGTACTTC.